Given below is one T cell receptor (beta chain) in context. The antigen remains unidentified. The sample is drawn from a study of shared clonotypes between healthy human individuals. Study outcomes and limitations: Larger estimated richness was generally recorded for naive subsets relative to memory subsets.

Trimming left V 6 bases short and J 0 bases short, with 6 bases between. Germline-derived CDR1 and CDR2 are SGHVS and FNYEAQ. CDR3 length: 13 residues. Profiling relied on immunoSEQ multiplex PCR, and the TCRdb table lists in-frame clones only, not all of them. The sample contains approximately 530,000 clones, roughly 95% of which appear only once. Sequencing was carried out using naive CD4+ T cells sorted from blood. The subset here: CD45RA+ positively selected. J is TRBJ1-5 and V is TRBV7-6; D remains ambiguous. The clonotype comes from a woman aged 25 to 45 in good health. For the CDR3, the DNA is TGTGCCAGCAGTCATAATAGCAATCAGCCCCAGCATTTT. It codes for CASSHNSNQPQHF.